The subject of this entry is one TCR beta chain. Antigen specificity is unknown. The data derive from a study of T cell responses to AZD1222 COVID-19 vaccine. Study outcomes and limitations: Repertoire sampling happened only post peak T cell response. Baseline seropositivity characterized only six AZD1222 recipients. Along spike, vaccine-associated CD4 TCRs were found throughout, with dominance at 160-218 and 743-854.

V was shortened by 2 bases and J by 8 bases, with 9 bases between the two germline ends. CDR3 size: 12 residues. Germline V gene sequence: CDR1 MNHEY, CDR2 SVGAGI. Repertoires were generated with immunoSEQ multiplex PCR, while TCRdb's copy carries only in-frame clones and drops some. The sample consists of some 190,000 clones, about nine tenths of them appearing once. Second-dose timings of about 4 or about 12 weeks were pooled. This TCR was sampled from an adult who received the AZD1222 COVID-19 vaccine. The V call is TRBV6-5, the J call TRBJ1-2, with D tentatively TRBD1 (6 bases). This sample comprised peripheral blood, obtained 28 days after the second AZD1222 dose. The CDR3 loop is CASSYRQGGYTF. CDR3 in DNA: TGTGCCAGCAGTTACCGCCAGGGGGGCTACACCTTC.